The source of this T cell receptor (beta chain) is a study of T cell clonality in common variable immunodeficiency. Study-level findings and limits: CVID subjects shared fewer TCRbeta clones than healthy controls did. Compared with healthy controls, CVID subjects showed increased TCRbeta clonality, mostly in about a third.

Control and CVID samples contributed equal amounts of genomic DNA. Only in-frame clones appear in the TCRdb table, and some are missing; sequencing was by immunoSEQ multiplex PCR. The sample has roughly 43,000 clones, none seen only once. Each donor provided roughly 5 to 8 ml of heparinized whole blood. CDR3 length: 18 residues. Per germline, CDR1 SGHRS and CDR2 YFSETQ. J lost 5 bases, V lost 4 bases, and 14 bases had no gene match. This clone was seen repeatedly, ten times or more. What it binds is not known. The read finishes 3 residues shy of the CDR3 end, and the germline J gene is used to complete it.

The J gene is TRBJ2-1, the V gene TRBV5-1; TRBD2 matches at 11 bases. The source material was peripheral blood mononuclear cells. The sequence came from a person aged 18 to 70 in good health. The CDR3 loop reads CASSPTLLAGGLDNEQFF. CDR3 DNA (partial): TGCGCCAGCAGCCCAACCCTTCTAGCGGGGGGACTTGACAATGAG.